This T cell receptor (beta chain) was recorded in a study of shared clonotypes between healthy human individuals. Study context: Per donor, three plates held CD4 naive cells, three held CD4 memory, two held CD8 naive and one held CD8 memory.

It was CD45RO-negative cells, positively selected for CCR7, that made up naive CD8 cells, with terminally differentiated effector memory CD45RA+ cells excluded. V gave up 8 bases and J gave up 5 bases, with 21 bases separating them. CDR1 is MDHEN, CDR2 SYDVKM, per germline. CDR3 length equals 15 residues. Sequencing used immunoSEQ multiplex PCR; TCRdb keeps in-frame clones, though not all of them. This sample yields approximately 2,000,000 clones, of which around 93% are seen a single time; about 1.7% belongs to the top ten. The study, taken as a whole, reports: Memory subsets had estimated richness that was generally smaller than that of naive subsets. Clonotype sharing across donors was expected to vary with sequencing depth. Shared across several donors were 4% to 5% of the naive CD4 clonotypes.

On this clone: Its antigen is still unknown.

The V gene is TRBV28, the J gene TRBJ2-5, with TRBD1 as a possible D gene (6 bases). This receptor was taken from a man younger than 30 in good health. Some clones in this sample may be carry-over from other donors' samples. The sequenced material came from naive CD8+ T cells from PBMCs. CDR3 amino acids: CASDTGYREAETQYF. CDR3 in DNA: TGTGCCAGCGACACAGGGTACCGTGAAGCGGAGACCCAGTACTTC.